What follows are 7 T cell receptor beta chains derived from one specimen sequenced in a study of monozygotic twins with inflammatory bowel disease. TCRdb re-called the 5' RACE reads and shows each CDR3 protein once, DNA omitted. This sample's clone table lists approximately 400,000 distinct CDR3 sequences. The sample taken for sequencing was blood. Receptor source: a human donor with ulcerative colitis or Crohn's disease, or a healthy co-twin of an affected twin (not recorded which).

The chain combines TRBV7-2 with TRBJ1-1; TCRdb outputs TRBD1, but without DNA this stays unchecked. Germline CDR1 and CDR2: SGHTA and FQGNSA. The CDR3 runs to 14 residues. Here the CDR3 reads CASGNTGMNTEAFF.

The rearrangement links TRBV12-3 or TRBV12-4 to TRBJ2-5; the TRBD2 assignment by TCRdb is unverifiable without DNA. The CDR3 is 13 residues long. The CDR3 protein is CASSPQRGETQYF.

J is TRBJ1-2 and V is TRBV5-6; the D call from TCRdb, TRBD1, cannot be confirmed without DNA. The CDR3 consists of 14 residues. CDR1 and CDR2 (germline): SGHDT, YYEEEE. CDR3 protein: CASSIYQGRGGYTF.

The V call is TRBV28, the J call TRBJ2-7. The CDR3 runs to 15 residues. Germline V CDR1 and CDR2: MDHEN, SYDVKM. The CDR3 sequence is CASSSGSEPPYEQYF.

The CDR3: CASSHLHYEQYF. V is TRBV3-1 and J is TRBJ2-7. Germline values: CDR1 LGHDT, CDR2 YNNKEL (reference sequence). This CDR3 contains 12 residues.

The chain joins TRBV6-5 to TRBJ2-5; as DNA is missing, the TRBD1 call by TCRdb cannot be tested. The CDR3 is 16 residues long. Germline lookup yields CDR1 MNHEY and CDR2 SVGAGI. The CDR3 reads CASSSPEPGGGETQYF.

The chain is built from TRBV18 and TRBJ2-1; as DNA is missing, the TRBD2 call by TCRdb cannot be tested. The CDR3 loop spans 16 amino acids. CDR1 and CDR2 (germline): KGHSH, LQKENI. The CDR3 sequence: CASSPSSGGVSKEQFF.